The 12 T cell receptor beta chains below all came from one sample that was sequenced in a study of human T cells and chemical hapten exposure. TCRdb reprocessed the RACE reads with MiXCR, giving one entry per CDR3 protein. The sample gives about 340,000 distinct CDR3 sequences, about 7% of which show up once; 7.5% to 9% is in the top ten. Described time point: patch test 1, 2 weeks after DPC sensitization. Described treatment: therapeutic diphenylcyclopropenone sensitization with weekly scalp DPC. Specimen: whole blood, collected in connection with sensitization to the hapten diphenylcyclopropenone (DPC). The source is a woman under 30 with alopecia areata. Some clones in this sample may be carry-over from other donors' samples.

This clonotype was counted at least ten times. The chain recombines TRBV18 with TRBJ1-6; D ambiguous. The ends were cut back, 3 bases at V and 5 bases at J, with 11 bases in the middle. Germline values: CDR1 KGHSH, CDR2 LQKENI. This CDR3 contains 15 residues. CDR3 sequence (DNA): TGTGCCAGCTCACCCCGGACGGTGGATAATTCACCCCTCCACTTT. This encodes CASSPRTVDNSPLHF.

This clonotype has a count of ten or more. The CDR3 region has the DNA TGTGCCAGCCCCGGGCTAGCGGGGGAATCCTACGAGCAGTACTTC. Translation: CASPGLAGESYEQYF. The V and J genes are TRBV6-1 and TRBJ2-7; 10 nucleotides agree with TRBD2. Unmatched junction bases numbered 8, after V lost 8 bases and J lost 1 base. The CDR3 covers 15 residues. Germline V gene sequence: CDR1 MNHNS, CDR2 SASEGT.

This clonotype was seen more than once but under ten times. The chain recombines TRBV7-3 with TRBJ2-5, with D maybe TRBD1 (6 bases). CDR1 SGHTA and CDR2 FQGTGA come from the germline V gene. The CDR3 length is 14 residues. Trimming cost V 3 bases and J 5 bases, with 13 bases left between them. The CDR3 coding sequence is TGTGCCAGCAGCTTCGGGACACAAAGGGAGACCCAGTACTTC. Its translation: CASSFGTQRETQYF.

This clonotype occurred many times. The V and J genes are TRBV7-2 and TRBJ2-1, with a tentative D call TRBD2 (6 bases). V was pared by 0 bases and J by 5 bases, with 11 bases between. This CDR3 region has 15 residues. The germline V gene has CDR1 SGHTA and CDR2 FQGNSA. The CDR3 DNA reads as TGTGCCAGCAGCTTAGCGAGTAGCGGAAACAATGAGCAGTTCTTC. This sequence encodes CASSLASSGNNEQFF.

About this clonotype: Just one base apart from a much larger clone, this may be a read error. The chain combines TRBV4-3 with TRBJ2-2, with D possibly matching TRBD2 (6 bases). Germline loops: CDR1 LGHNA, CDR2 YSLEER. CDR3 size: 16 residues. The CDR3 region is CASSQGGLRRTGELIF. The DNA for the CDR3 is TGCGCCAGCAGCCAAGGGGGACTTAGGAGAACCGGGGAGCTGATTTTT.

This clonotype was counted only a few times. The chain employs TRBV6-2 or TRBV6-3 and TRBJ2-4, with a weak D call TRBD2 (7 bases). Germline CDR1 is MNHEY and CDR2 is SVGEGT. V shed 4 bases and J shed 3 bases, with 16 bases lying between them. The CDR3 sequence is 16 residues long. In DNA, the CDR3 is TGTGCCAGCAGTTTCGGGGGGCAGAGTGGCAAAAACATTCAGTACTTC. Translating gives CASSFGGQSGKNIQYF.

The sample holds a few counts of this clonotype. The chain uses TRBV6-5 and TRBJ1-6; no clear D. Trimming pared 0 bases from V and 9 bases from J, leaving 15 bases between. CDR3 length: 16 amino acids. The germline V gene has CDR1 MNHEY and CDR2 SVGAGI. The CDR3, as DNA: TGTGCCAGCAGTTACTCGAAGCTGGGATCGGGTTCACCCCTCCACTTT. Translation: CASSYSKLGSGSPLHF.

This clonotype was seen many times. The chain carries TRBV28 and TRBJ1-2; 8 bases are shared with TRBD1. The germline gives CDR1 MDHEN, CDR2 SYDVKM. The CDR3 runs to 14 residues. With V trimmed by 6 bases and J by 4 bases, 7 bases remained unmatched. CDR3 in amino acids: CASSLGTGRYGYTF. The CDR3 nucleotides read TGTGCCAGCAGCCTAGGGACAGGTCGCTATGGCTACACCTTC.

This clonotype came up many times. The rearrangement links TRBV6-2 or TRBV6-3 to TRBJ1-5, with TRBD1 matching over 7 bases. CDR3 size: 14 residues. The germline V gene encodes CDR1 MNHEY and CDR2 SVGEGT. The trim removed 4 bases at V and 4 bases at J, leaving 4 bases unmatched. CDR3 residues: CASSWGTENQPQHF. DNA for the CDR3: TGTGCCAGCAGTTGGGGGACAGAAAATCAGCCCCAGCATTTT.

V usage is TRBV18 and J usage is TRBJ1-1; 7 bases map to TRBD1. Germline CDR1 KGHSH, CDR2 LQKENI. This CDR3 is built from 13 residues. The V segment lost 6 bases and the J segment 4 bases; nucleotides outside the gene matches: 5. CDR3 in DNA: TGTGCCAGCTCGCCCCGGGACAGCACTGAAGCTTTCTTT. Translating it yields CASSPRDSTEAFF.

The chain employs TRBV7-2 and TRBJ2-7; perhaps TRBD2 as D (7 bases). The CDR3 is made up of 13 amino acids. Germline V lookup: CDR1 SGHTA, CDR2 FQGNSA. V lost 3 bases to trimming and J lost 5 bases, with 11 bases between them. The CDR3 loop is CASSLGGLDEQYF. As DNA, the CDR3 is TGTGCCAGCAGCTTGGGGGGGCTAGACGAGCAGTACTTC.

This clonotype was seen repeatedly, ten times or more. The genes are TRBV12-3 or TRBV12-4 and TRBJ1-2; TRBD1 matches at 7 bases. The V and J ends lost 3 bases and 2 bases, in that order; junction bases with no gene match: 3. This CDR3 contains 14 residues. CDR3 residues: CASSLQGQNYGYTF. The CDR3 DNA reads TGTGCCAGCAGTTTGCAGGGACAGAACTATGGCTACACCTTC.